This T cell receptor (beta chain) stems from a study of graft-versus-host responses after intestinal transplantation. Study-level information: Isolated intestinal, liver-intestinal, or multivisceral transplants had been given to the recipients. Recipients uniformly received anti-thymocyte globulin induction, followed by tacrolimus and steroids for two to four years. Study-level points and caveats: High graft-versus-host to host-versus-graft T cell clonal ratios marked allografts of patients with graft-donor macrochimerism. Researchers found peak circulating GvH clone levels linked to early post-transplant HvG declines.

Generated by immunoSEQ multiplex PCR, the TCRdb table keeps only in-frame clones and is missing some. The table shows about 39,000 clones, with 93% occurring only once. This clone was seen only once. Its antigen is not identified. This CDR3 contains 16 residues. Germline CDR1 is MNHEY and CDR2 is SMNVEV (reference sequence). J lost 4 bases, V lost 4 bases, and 10 bases had no gene match. This receptor was identified in a human donor who was the organ donor for an intestinal transplant. This sequence joins TRBV27 and TRBJ2-1; TRBD2 matches 7 bases. The material was unstimulated CD8+ T cells sorted from spleen or lymph node cells, obtained before transplant. The CDR3 loop reads CASSSATSSPYNEQFF. DNA for the CDR3: TGTGCCAGCAGTTCCGCGACTAGCAGTCCATACAATGAGCAGTTCTTC.